This TCR beta chain comes out of a study of T cell changes during pregnancy in multiple sclerosis. Germline V CDR1 and CDR2: LNHDA, SQIVND (reference sequence). Germline trimming cut 3 bases from V and 0 bases from J; bases unmatched to any gene: 9. The CDR3 has 17 amino acids. Produced via immunoSEQ multiplex PCR; TCRdb's table is partial and in-frame only. The profile covers 40,000 to 55,000 clones, with around 93% appearing a single time and approximately 2.6% taken by the ten largest. The sequences come from CD8+ T cells from peripheral blood mononuclear cells, collected in the second trimester of pregnancy. The TCR sequence derives from a female donor with multiple sclerosis, enrolled in a pregnancy study. The chain recombines TRBV19 with TRBJ2-7; 9 bases line up with TRBD1. In DNA, the CDR3 is TGTGCCAGTAGTATCCCAACAGGGGGCTCGAGCTCCTACGAGCAGTACTTC. This translates into CASSIPTGGSSSYEQYF.